This T cell receptor beta chain was documented in a study of blood T cells in healthy people across ages. In this sample, this clonotype turned up many times. Researchers report isolating at least 7 million PBMCs per sample. CDR1 is SGHTA, CDR2 FQGNSA, per germline. This CDR3 comprises 15 residues. V lost 0 bases to trimming and J lost 3 bases; unmatched junction nucleotides: 5. The authors ran a second PCR of about 6 to 11 cycles using a sample-barcoded 5' primer and a J-beta primer mix. All samples gave at least 2.5 million CDR3-containing paired-end reads. TCRdb redid the calling of the 5' RACE reads with MiXCR, one entry per CDR3 protein. This sample has some 940,000 distinct CDR3 sequences, with about 28% found just once. This sample also belongs to another study, concerning T cells of mothers and their children. That publication notes: Once extracted, all RNA went into cDNA synthesis at around 1.6 ug per 15 ul.

This TCR derives from a woman aged 35 to 49 in good health. The chain recombines TRBV7-2 with TRBJ2-7, with 7 bases that match TRBD1. The sequenced sample consisted of blood. The CDR3 protein is CASSLAGTESYEQYF. CDR3 bases: TGTGCCAGCAGCTTAGCCGGGACAGAGAGCTACGAGCAGTACTTC.